The source of this T cell receptor (beta chain) is a study of blood T cells in healthy people across ages. Through a sample-barcoded 5' primer and a J-beta primer mix, a second PCR was run for roughly 7 to 11 cycles. MiXCR was run by TCRdb on the 5' RACE reads, yielding one entry per CDR3 protein. The sample carries around 820,000 distinct CDR3 sequences, around a quarter recorded once. This clonotype was detected only a few times. CDR3 size: 16 residues. Looked up from germline, CDR1 is LGHNA and CDR2 is YNFKEQ. The V segment lost 0 bases and the J segment 4 bases; nucleotides outside the gene matches: 6. The same sample was also studied in work on T cells of mothers and their children.

The source of this sequence is a boy younger than 18 in good health. The chain couples TRBV4-2 to TRBJ2-1; 7 positions agree with TRBD2. Specimen: blood. CDR3 residues: CASSQDGLESYNEQFF. The DNA of the CDR3 is TGTGCCAGCAGCCAAGATGGACTAGAATCGTACAATGAGCAGTTCTTC.